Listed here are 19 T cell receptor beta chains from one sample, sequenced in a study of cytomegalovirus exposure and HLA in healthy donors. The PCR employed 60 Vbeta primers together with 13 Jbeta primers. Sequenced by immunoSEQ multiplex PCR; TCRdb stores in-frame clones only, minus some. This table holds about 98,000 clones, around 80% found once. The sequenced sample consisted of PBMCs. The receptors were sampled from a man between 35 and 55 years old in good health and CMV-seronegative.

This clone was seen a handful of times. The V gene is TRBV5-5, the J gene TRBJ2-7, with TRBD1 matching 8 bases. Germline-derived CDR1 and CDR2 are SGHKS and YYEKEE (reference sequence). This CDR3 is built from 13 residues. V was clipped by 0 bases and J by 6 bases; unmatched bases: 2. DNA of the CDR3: TGTGCCAGCAGCTTGGGACAGGGGACCGAGCAGTACTTC. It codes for CASSLGQGTEQYF.

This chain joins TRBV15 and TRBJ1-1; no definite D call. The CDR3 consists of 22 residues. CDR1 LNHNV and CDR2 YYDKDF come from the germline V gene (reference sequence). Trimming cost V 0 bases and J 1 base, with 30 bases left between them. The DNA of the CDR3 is TGTGCCACCAGCAGAGATAAGCTCCTGGACTCGTCTTCATTTCAAAGGAACACTGAAGCTTTCTTT. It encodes CATSRDKLLDSSSFQRNTEAFF.

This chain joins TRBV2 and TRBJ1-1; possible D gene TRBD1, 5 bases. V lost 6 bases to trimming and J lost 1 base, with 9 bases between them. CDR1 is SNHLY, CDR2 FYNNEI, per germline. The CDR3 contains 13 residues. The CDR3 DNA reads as TGTGCCAGCAGAGCTGACAGGAACACTGAAGCTTTCTTT. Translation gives CASRADRNTEAFF.

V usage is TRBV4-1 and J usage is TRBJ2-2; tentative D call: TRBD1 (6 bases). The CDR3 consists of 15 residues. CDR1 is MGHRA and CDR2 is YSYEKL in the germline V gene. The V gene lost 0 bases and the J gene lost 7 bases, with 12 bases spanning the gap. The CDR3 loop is CASSQDPGDHGELFF. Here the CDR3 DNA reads TGCGCCAGCAGCCAAGATCCAGGGGATCACGGGGAGCTGTTTTTT.

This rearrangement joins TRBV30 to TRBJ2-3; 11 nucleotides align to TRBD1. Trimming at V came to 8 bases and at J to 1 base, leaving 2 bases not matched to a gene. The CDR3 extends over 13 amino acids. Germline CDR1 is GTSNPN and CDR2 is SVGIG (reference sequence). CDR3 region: CAEDRGRTDTQYF. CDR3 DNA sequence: TGTGCCGAGGACAGGGGGCGCACAGATACGCAGTATTTT.

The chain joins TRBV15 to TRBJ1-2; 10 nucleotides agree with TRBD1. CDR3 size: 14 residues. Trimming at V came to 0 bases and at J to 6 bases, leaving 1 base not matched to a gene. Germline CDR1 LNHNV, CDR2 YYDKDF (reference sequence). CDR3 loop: CATSREGTGDGYTF. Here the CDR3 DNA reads TGTGCCACCAGCAGAGAAGGGACAGGGGATGGCTACACCTTC.

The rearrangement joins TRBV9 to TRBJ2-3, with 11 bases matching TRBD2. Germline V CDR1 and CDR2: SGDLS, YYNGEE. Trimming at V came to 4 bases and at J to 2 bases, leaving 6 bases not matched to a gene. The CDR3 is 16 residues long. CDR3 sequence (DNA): TGTGCCAGCAGCACCGGGACTAGCGGAATCACAGATACGCAGTATTTT. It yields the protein CASSTGTSGITDTQYF. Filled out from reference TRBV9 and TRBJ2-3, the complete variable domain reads DSGVTQTPKHLITATGQRVTLRCSPRSGDLSVYWYQQSLDQGLQFLIQYYNGEERAKGNILERFSAQQFPDLHSELNLSSLELGDSALYFCASSTGTSGITDTQYFGPGTRLTVL.

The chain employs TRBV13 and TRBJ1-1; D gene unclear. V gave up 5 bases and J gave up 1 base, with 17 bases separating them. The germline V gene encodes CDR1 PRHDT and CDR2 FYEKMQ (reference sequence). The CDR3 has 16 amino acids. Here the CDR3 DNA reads TGTGCCAGCAGCCTGAGGGCGAGGGAGAGGAACACTGAAGCTTTCTTT. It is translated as CASSLRARERNTEAFF. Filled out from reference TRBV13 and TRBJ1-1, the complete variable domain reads AAGVIQSPRHLIKEKRETATLKCYPIPRHDTVYWYQQGPGQDPQFLISFYEKMQSDKGSIPDRFSAQQFSDYHSELNMSSLELGDSALYFCASSLRARERNTEAFFGQGTRLTVV.

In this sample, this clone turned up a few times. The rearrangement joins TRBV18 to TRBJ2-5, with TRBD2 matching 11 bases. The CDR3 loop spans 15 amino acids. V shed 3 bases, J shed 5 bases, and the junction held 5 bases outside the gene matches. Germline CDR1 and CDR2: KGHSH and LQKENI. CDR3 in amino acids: CASSPSSGGLETQYF. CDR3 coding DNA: TGTGCCAGCTCACCCTCTAGCGGGGGGTTGGAGACCCAGTACTTC.

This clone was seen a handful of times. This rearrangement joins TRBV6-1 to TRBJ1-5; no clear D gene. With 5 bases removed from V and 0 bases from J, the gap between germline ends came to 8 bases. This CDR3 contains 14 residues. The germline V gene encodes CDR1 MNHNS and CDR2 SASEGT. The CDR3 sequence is CASSNTHSNQPQHF. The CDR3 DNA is TGTGCCAGCAGTAATACACATAGCAATCAGCCCCAGCATTTT.

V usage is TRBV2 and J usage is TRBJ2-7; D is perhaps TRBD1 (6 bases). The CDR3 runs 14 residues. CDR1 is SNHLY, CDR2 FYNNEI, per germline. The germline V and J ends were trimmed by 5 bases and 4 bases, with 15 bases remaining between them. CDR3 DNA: TGTGCCAGCAGTCCAACAGGGCCCCCATACGAGCAGTACTTC. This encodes CASSPTGPPYEQYF.

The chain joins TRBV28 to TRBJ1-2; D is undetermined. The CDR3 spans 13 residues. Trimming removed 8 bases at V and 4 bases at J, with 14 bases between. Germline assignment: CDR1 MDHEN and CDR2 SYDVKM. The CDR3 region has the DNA TGTGCCAGCGTTACGGGAACGCTCTATGGCTACACCTTC. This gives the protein CASVTGTLYGYTF.

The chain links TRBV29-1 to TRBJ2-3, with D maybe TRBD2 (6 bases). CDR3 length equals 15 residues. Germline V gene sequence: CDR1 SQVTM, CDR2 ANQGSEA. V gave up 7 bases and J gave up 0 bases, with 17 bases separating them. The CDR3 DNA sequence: TGCAGCGGCCGGGGGAGCGAGGGAAGCACAGATACGCAGTATTTT. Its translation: CSGRGSEGSTDTQYF.

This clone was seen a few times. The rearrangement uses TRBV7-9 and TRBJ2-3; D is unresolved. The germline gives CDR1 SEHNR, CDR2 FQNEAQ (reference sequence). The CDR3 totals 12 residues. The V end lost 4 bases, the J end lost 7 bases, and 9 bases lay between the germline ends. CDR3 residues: CASSSAGNTQYF. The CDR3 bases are TGTGCCAGCAGCTCCGCCGGTAATACGCAGTATTTT.

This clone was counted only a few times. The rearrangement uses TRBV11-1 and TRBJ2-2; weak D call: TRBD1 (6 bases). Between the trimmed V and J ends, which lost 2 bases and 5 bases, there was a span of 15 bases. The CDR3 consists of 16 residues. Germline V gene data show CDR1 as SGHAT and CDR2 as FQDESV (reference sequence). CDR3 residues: CASSLNQDRRTGELFF. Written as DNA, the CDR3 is TGTGCCAGCAGCTTAAATCAGGACAGAAGAACCGGGGAGCTGTTTTTT.

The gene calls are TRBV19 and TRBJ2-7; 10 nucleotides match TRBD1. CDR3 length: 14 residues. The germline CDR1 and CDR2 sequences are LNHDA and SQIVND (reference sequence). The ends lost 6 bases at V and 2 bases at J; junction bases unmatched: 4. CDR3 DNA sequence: TGTGCCAGTAGGGCTGGACAGGGGGCCTACGAGCAGTACTTC. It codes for CASRAGQGAYEQYF.

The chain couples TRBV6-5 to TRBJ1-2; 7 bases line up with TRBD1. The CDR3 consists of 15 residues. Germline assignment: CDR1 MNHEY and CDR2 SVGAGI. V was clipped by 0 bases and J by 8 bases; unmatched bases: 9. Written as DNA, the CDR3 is TGTGCCAGCAGTTACTCGAAAGGACAGGAGTTGGGCTACACCTTC. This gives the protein CASSYSKGQELGYTF.

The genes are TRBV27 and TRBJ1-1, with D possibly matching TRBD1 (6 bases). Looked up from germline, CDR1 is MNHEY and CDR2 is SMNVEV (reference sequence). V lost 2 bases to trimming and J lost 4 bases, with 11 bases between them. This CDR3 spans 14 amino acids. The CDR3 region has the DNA TGTGCCAGCAGTTTACAGGGACACGGCACTGAAGCTTTCTTT. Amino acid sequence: CASSLQGHGTEAFF.

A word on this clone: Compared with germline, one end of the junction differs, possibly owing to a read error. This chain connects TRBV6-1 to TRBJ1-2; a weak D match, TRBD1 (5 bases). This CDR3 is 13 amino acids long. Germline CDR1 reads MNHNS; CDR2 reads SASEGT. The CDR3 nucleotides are TGTGCCAGCAGAAACCGACAGAGCTATGACTACACCTTC. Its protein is CASRNRQSYDYTF.